Here is one TCR beta chain with its context. How the authors handled the data: Scientists estimated how many nucleated cells there were by amplifying reference gene primers. Produced via immunoSEQ multiplex PCR; TCRdb's table is partial and in-frame only. Clonal size and the V and J genes are those of that table, whereas D and trimming came from the DNA. The table lists some 160,000 clones, about 83% of them singletons. The source of the sample is a study of blood T cell repertoires in COVID-19. About the research overall: From the United States, Italy and Spain came samples of acute and convalescent COVID-19. PBMCs, B-cell-depleted T cells, or T cells provided the cDNA or gDNA that made up the material.

Seattle patients were enrolled while actively infected and followed longitudinally. This clonotype was sampled from an elderly woman with COVID-19, enrolled during active disease. The sequenced sample was peripheral blood.

The CDR3 spells CASSLRTGIGYTF. The DNA for the CDR3 is TGTGCCAGCAGTTTAAGGACAGGCATTGGCTACACCTTC. The chain couples TRBV12-3 or TRBV12-4 to TRBJ1-2; 7 bases are shared with TRBD1. The CDR3 sequence is 13 residues long. The J segment lost 7 bases and the V segment lost 2 bases, leaving 4 bases of the junction unmatched.